A single sample is the source of the 21 T cell receptor beta chains below, sequenced in a study of blood T cell repertoires in COVID-19. Sequencing used immunoSEQ multiplex PCR; TCRdb keeps in-frame clones, though not all of them. The sample includes about 170,000 clones, around 89% of them seen just once. Material: PBMCs or T cells enriched from blood (not recorded which). The receptors stem from a young woman who had recovered from COVID-19.

V gene TRBV3-1 (or the pseudogene TRBV3-2) combines with J gene TRBJ2-7, with TRBD2 identical over 7 bases. The CDR3 has 17 amino acids. Germline loops: CDR1 LGHDT, CDR2 YNNKEL (reference sequence). The trim removed 0 bases at V and 0 bases at J, leaving 8 bases unmatched. The CDR3 protein is CASSQDLGTTSSYEQYF. The CDR3, as DNA: TGTGCCAGCAGCCAAGATTTGGGGACTACGAGCTCCTACGAGCAGTACTTC.

Comment on this clone: The same CDR3 can be traced to other DNA sequences in this sample. The rearrangement joins TRBV27 to TRBJ2-7; tentatively, D is TRBD2 (5 bases). Trimming removed 5 bases at V and 2 bases at J, with 10 bases between. Germline V gene lookup returns CDR1 MNHEY and CDR2 SMNVEV (reference sequence). CDR3 length: 13 amino acids. CDR3 protein: CASSLLGAYEQYF. As DNA, the CDR3 is TGTGCCAGCAGTCTACTCGGGGCCTACGAGCAGTACTTC.

The chain links TRBV29-1 to TRBJ2-2; TRBD1 agrees at 8 bases. Unmatched junction bases numbered 4, after V lost 7 bases and J lost 6 bases. The length of the CDR3 is 12 residues. Germline CDR1 and CDR2: SQVTM and ANQGSEA. DNA of the CDR3: TGCAGCGCCCAGACAGGGGCCGGGGAGCTGTTTTTT. Its protein product is CSAQTGAGELFF.

V is TRBV3-1 (or the pseudogene TRBV3-2) and J is TRBJ1-5; TRBD1 agrees at 9 bases. CDR3 length equals 19 residues. J lost 6 bases, V lost 3 bases, and 18 bases had no gene match. Looked up from germline, CDR1 is LGHDT and CDR2 is YNNKEL (reference sequence). DNA for the CDR3: TGTGCCAGCAGCCATCTCACACAGGGGGCGCGAACCAGGAGTCAGCCCCAGCATTTT. It yields the protein CASSHLTQGARTRSQPQHF.

CDR3 sequence: CASSPTGPNEKLFF. CDR3 nucleotides: TGTGCCAGCAGCCCGACAGGCCCTAATGAAAAACTGTTTTTT. The chain carries TRBV5-8 and TRBJ1-4; tentatively, D is TRBD1 (6 bases). The ends were cut back, 4 bases at V and 3 bases at J, with 10 bases in the middle. Germline V CDR1 and CDR2: SGHTS, YDEGEE. This CDR3 contains 14 residues. The full variable domain, in which reference TRBV5-8 and TRBJ1-4 provide the parts outside the CDR3, is EAGVTQSPTHLIKTRGQQATLRCSPISGHTSVYWYQQALGLGLQFLLWYDEGEERNRGNFPPRFSGRQFPNYSSELNVNALELEDSALYLCASSPTGPNEKLFFGSGTQLSVL.

The table lists this clone with a count of one. This chain uses TRBV28 with TRBJ2-1; D is unclear. Trimming left V 7 bases short and J 0 bases short, with 13 bases between. This CDR3 is 15 amino acids long. Germline values: CDR1 MDHEN, CDR2 SYDVKM. The CDR3 DNA reads TGTGCCAGCAAAGAGAGTACAGTCTCCTACAATGAGCAGTTCTTC. This codes for CASKESTVSYNEQFF.

V usage is TRBV7-9 and J usage is TRBJ1-1, with D maybe TRBD1 (5 bases). Trimming shortened V by 2 bases and J by 7 bases, and 11 bases separated the two germline ends. CDR1 and CDR2 (germline): SEHNR, FQNEAQ (reference sequence). The CDR3 contains 13 residues. The CDR3 reads CASSLTPTVEAFF. The CDR3 nucleotides are TGTGCCAGCAGCTTAACCCCGACAGTTGAAGCTTTCTTT.

V is TRBV4-1 and J is TRBJ1-3; 8 nucleotides match TRBD1. The CDR3 has 16 residues. Germline CDR1 and CDR2: MGHRA and YSYEKL. V shed 2 bases, J shed 4 bases, and the junction held 7 bases outside the gene matches. The CDR3 loop is CASSQIDRGFGNTIYF. CDR3 coding DNA: TGCGCCAGCAGCCAAATTGACAGGGGCTTCGGAAACACCATATATTTT.

The V and J genes are TRBV7-3 and TRBJ1-1; D is unresolved. V shed 1 base and J shed 2 bases, with 11 bases lying between them. Germline CDR1 SGHTA, CDR2 FQGTGA. The CDR3 is made up of 15 amino acids. The chain's CDR3 is CASSLIAVVNTEAFF. The CDR3 coding sequence is TGTGCCAGCAGCTTAATAGCGGTGGTCAACACTGAAGCTTTCTTT.

The genes are TRBV4-1 and TRBJ2-5, with 12 bases fitting TRBD1. J gave up 6 bases and V 4 bases, and 9 bases lay outside the gene matches. Germline loops: CDR1 MGHRA, CDR2 YSYEKL. The CDR3 runs to 16 residues. The CDR3 region has the DNA TGCGCCAGCAGCCCCCCCGGGACAGGGGGCTCCAAGACCCAGTACTTC. Its protein product is CASSPPGTGGSKTQYF.

The chain employs TRBV6-5 and TRBJ1-2, with TRBD1 identical over 9 bases. The junction had 10 bases not matched to a gene; V was cut back by 7 bases and J by 4 bases. The CDR3 runs 15 residues. From germline, CDR1 is MNHEY and CDR2 SVGAGI. CDR3 in DNA: TGTGCCAGCACCATACAGGGGGCTCTAACCTATGGCTACACCTTC. Its translation is CASTIQGALTYGYTF.

V and J are TRBV29-1 and TRBJ2-3; TRBD1 is a possible D gene (6 bases). With 8 bases removed from V and 4 bases from J, the gap between germline ends came to 13 bases. Germline CDR1 SQVTM, CDR2 ANQGSEA. CDR3 length: 12 residues. The CDR3 region is CSHRQESDTQYF. The CDR3 region has the DNA TGCAGCCACCGACAGGAGTCAGATACGCAGTATTTT.

The chain carries TRBV18 and TRBJ2-1; 9 bases align to TRBD2. The length of the CDR3 is 13 residues. Germline lookup yields CDR1 KGHSH and CDR2 LQKENI. J gave up 14 bases and V 6 bases, and 11 bases lay outside the gene matches. The DNA of the CDR3 is TGTGCCAGCTCCCACCCCGCGGGAGGGCGCGAGTTCTTC. It yields the protein CASSHPAGGREFF.

CDR3 nucleotides: TGTGCCTGGACTCAGGGAGGTCAGCCCCAGCATTTT. Translated: CAWTQGGQPQHF. The gene calls are TRBV30 and TRBJ1-5; TRBD1 might be the D (5 bases). CDR1 and CDR2 (germline): GTSNPN, SVGIG (reference sequence). V was shortened by 4 bases and J by 6 bases, with 10 bases between the two germline ends. This CDR3 spans 12 amino acids.

The chain combines TRBV4-1 with TRBJ1-4, with TRBD1 matching over 8 bases. Unmatched junction bases numbered 8, after V lost 2 bases and J lost 0 bases. This CDR3 has 18 amino acids. The germline V gene has CDR1 MGHRA and CDR2 YSYEKL. CDR3 sequence (DNA): TGCGCCAGCAGCCAAACGACAGGGGCTGCCGCAACTAATGAAAAACTGTTTTTT. This gives the protein CASSQTTGAAATNEKLFF.

A few counts support this clone. An end of the junction differs from the germline gene, which may be a read error. The chain uses TRBV30 and TRBJ2-7, with 8 bases fitting TRBD1. Germline CDR1 and CDR2: GTSNPN and SVGIG (reference sequence). The CDR3 spans 14 residues. The CDR3 reads CAWSTGQESSEQYF. CDR3 DNA sequence: TGTGCCTGGAGTACGGGACAGGAATCCTCCGAGCAGTACTTC.

The chain uses TRBV19 and TRBJ2-4, with TRBD2 as a possible D gene (6 bases). The germline gives CDR1 LNHDA, CDR2 SQIVND (reference sequence). The CDR3 is 14 residues long. Trimming took off 6 bases at V and 8 bases at J, with 17 bases between the two ends. The CDR3 spells CASSQGGNKDIQYF. CDR3 bases: TGTGCCAGTAGCCAAGGAGGGAATAAGGACATTCAGTACTTC. The full variable domain, rest sourced from reference TRBV19 and TRBJ2-4, is DGGITQSPKYLFRKEGQNVTLSCEQNLNHDAMYWYRQDPGQGLRLIYYSQIVNDFQKGDIAEGYSVSREKKESFPLTVTSAQKNPTAFYLCASSQGGNKDIQYFGAGTRLSVL.

The chain is built from TRBV28 and TRBJ2-7; TRBD1 aligns across 9 bases. Per germline, CDR1 MDHEN and CDR2 SYDVKM. V lost 6 bases to trimming and J lost 3 bases; unmatched junction nucleotides: 6. The CDR3 has 14 residues. The CDR3 DNA is TGTGCCAGCAGGGAGGGACAGGGACGCTACGAGCAGTACTTC. Its translation is CASREGQGRYEQYF.

The J gene is TRBJ2-1, the V gene TRBV28; 8 bases agree with TRBD2. Per germline, CDR1 MDHEN and CDR2 SYDVKM. The CDR3 runs to 15 residues. The V and J ends lost 6 bases and 8 bases, in that order; junction bases with no gene match: 12. The CDR3 coding sequence is TGTGCCAGCAGGCGCCCGGGACTAGATTTGGATGAGCAGTTCTTC. It translates to CASRRPGLDLDEQFF. The full variable domain, with the rest looked up from reference TRBV28 and TRBJ2-1, is DVKVTQSSRYLVKRTGEKVFLECVQDMDHENMFWYRQDPGLGLRLIYFSYDVKMKEKGDIPEGYSVSREKKERFSLILESASTNQTSMYLCASRRPGLDLDEQFFGPGTRLTVL.

The CDR3 nucleotides are TGTGCCAGCAGTTACTCATCTCCCTACGAGCAGTACTTC. It yields the protein CASSYSSPYEQYF. The chain recombines TRBV12-3 or TRBV12-4 with TRBJ2-7; D gene unclear. This CDR3 has 13 amino acids. Trimming shortened V by 4 bases and J by 2 bases, and 9 bases separated the two germline ends.

V and J are TRBV9 and TRBJ1-4; 8 bases agree with TRBD1. The CDR3 covers 15 residues. Trimming cost V 4 bases and J 4 bases; bases outside gene matches: 6. The V gene's germline CDR1 is SGDLS and CDR2 YYNGEE. DNA of the CDR3: TGTGCCAGCAGCCCCTTGACAGGGGTTAATGAAAAACTGTTTTTT. Protein product: CASSPLTGVNEKLFF.